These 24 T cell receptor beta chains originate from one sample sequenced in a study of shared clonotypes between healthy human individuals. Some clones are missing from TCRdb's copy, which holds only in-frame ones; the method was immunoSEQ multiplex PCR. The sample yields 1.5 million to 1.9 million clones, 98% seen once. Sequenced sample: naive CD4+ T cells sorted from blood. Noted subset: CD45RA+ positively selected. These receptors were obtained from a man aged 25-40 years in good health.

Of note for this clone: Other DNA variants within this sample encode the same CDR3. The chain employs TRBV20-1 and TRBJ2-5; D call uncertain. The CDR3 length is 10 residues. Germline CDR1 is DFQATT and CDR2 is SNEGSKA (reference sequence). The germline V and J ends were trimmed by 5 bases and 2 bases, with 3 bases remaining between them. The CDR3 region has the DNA TGCAGTGCTGGGCAAGAGACCCAGTACTTC. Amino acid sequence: CSAGQETQYF.

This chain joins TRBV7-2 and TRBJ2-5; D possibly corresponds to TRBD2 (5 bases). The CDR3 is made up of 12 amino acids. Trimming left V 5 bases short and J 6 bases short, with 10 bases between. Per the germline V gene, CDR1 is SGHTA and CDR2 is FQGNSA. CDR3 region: CASSLEVQTQYF. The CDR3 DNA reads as TGTGCCAGCAGCCTGGAGGTTCAGACCCAGTACTTC.

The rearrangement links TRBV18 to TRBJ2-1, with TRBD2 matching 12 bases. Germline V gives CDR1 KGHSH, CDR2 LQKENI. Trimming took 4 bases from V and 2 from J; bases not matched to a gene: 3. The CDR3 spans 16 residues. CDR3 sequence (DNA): TGTGCCAGCTCACAGCCTAGCGGGAGGGCCTACAATGAGCAGTTCTTC. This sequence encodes CASSQPSGRAYNEQFF.

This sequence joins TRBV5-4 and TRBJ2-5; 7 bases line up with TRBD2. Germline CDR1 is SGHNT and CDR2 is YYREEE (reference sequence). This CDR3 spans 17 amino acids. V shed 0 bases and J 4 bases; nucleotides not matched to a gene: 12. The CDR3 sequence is CASSLVGGSLIGETQYF. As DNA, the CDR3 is TGTGCCAGCAGCTTGGTGGGGGGGTCTCTGATCGGAGAGACCCAGTACTTC. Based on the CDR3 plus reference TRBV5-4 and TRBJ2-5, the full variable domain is ETGVTQSPTHLIKTRGQQVTLRCSSQSGHNTVSWYQQALGQGPQFIFQYYREEENGRGNFPPRFSGLQFPNYSSELNVNALELDDSALYLCASSLVGGSLIGETQYFGPGTRLLVL.

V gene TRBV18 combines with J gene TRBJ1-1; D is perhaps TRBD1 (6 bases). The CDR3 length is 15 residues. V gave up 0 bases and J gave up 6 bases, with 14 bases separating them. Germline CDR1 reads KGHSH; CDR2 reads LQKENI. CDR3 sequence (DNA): TGTGCCAGCTCACCACCGAGGGGGAGTAACGCTGAAGCTTTCTTT. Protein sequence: CASSPPRGSNAEAFF. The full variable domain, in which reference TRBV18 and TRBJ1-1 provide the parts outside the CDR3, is NAGVMQNPRHLVRRRGQEARLRCSPMKGHSHVYWYRQLPEEGLKFMVYLQKENIIDESGMPKERFSAEFPKEGPSILRIQQVVRGDSAAYFCASSPPRGSNAEAFFGQGTRLTVV.

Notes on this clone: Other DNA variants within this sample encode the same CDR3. This CDR3 is CASSLGGGTDTQYF. CDR3 in DNA: TGCGCCAGCAGCTTGGGTGGAGGCACAGATACGCAGTATTTT. J is TRBJ2-3 and V is TRBV5-1, with unresolved D. The V end was cut by 0 bases, the J end by 1 base, with 6 bases between. Germline V CDR1 and CDR2: SGHRS, YFSETQ. The CDR3 sequence is 14 residues long.

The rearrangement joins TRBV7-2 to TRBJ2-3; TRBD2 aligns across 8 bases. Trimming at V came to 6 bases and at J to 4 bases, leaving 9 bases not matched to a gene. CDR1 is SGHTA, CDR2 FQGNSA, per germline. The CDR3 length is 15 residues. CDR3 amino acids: CASSPTRTSPDTQYF. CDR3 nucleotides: TGTGCCAGCAGTCCAACGAGGACTAGCCCAGATACGCAGTATTTT.

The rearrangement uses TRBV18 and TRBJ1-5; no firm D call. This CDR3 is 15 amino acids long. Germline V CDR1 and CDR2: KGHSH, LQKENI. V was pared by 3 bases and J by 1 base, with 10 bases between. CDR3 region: CASSPLSGSNQPQHF. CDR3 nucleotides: TGTGCCAGCTCACCCCTTTCGGGAAGCAATCAGCCCCAGCATTTT.

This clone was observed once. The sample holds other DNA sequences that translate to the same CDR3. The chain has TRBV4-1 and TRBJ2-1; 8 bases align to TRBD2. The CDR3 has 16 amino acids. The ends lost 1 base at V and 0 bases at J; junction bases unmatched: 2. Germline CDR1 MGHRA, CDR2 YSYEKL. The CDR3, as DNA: TGCGCCAGCAGCCAAGGACTAGCGAGCTCCTACAATGAGCAGTTCTTC. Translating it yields CASSQGLASSYNEQFF.

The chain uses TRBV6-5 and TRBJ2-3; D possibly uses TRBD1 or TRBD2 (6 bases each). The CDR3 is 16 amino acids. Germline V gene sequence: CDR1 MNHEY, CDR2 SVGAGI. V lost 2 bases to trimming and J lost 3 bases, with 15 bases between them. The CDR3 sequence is CASSYGGLAWTDTQYF. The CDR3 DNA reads TGTGCCAGCAGTTACGGGGGCCTAGCGTGGACAGATACGCAGTATTTT.

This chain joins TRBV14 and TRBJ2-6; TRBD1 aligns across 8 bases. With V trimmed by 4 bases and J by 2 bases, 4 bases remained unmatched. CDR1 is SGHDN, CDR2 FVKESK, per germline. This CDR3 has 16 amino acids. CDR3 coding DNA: TGTGCCAGCAGCCTCCAGGGGGCTCCTGGGGCCAACGTCCTGACTTTC. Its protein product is CASSLQGAPGANVLTF.

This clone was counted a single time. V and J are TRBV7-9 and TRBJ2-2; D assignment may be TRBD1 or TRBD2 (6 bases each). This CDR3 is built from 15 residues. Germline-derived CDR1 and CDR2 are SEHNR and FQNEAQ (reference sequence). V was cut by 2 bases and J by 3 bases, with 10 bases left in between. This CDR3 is CASSLSGADTGELFF. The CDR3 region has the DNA TGTGCCAGCAGCTTATCGGGGGCAGACACCGGGGAGCTGTTTTTT.

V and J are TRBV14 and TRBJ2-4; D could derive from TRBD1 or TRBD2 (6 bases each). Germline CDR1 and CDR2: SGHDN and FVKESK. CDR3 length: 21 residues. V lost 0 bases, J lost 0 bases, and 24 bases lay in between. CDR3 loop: CASSQDLWGAGAPLAKNIQYF. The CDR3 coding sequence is TGTGCCAGCAGCCAAGATTTATGGGGGGCCGGGGCGCCTTTAGCCAAAAACATTCAGTACTTC.

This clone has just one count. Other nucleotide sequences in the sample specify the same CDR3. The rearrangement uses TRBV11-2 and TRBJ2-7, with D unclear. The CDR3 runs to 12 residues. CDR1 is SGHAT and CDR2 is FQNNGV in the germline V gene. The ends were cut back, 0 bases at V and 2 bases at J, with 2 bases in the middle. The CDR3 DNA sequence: TGTGCCAGCAGCTTAGATGCCTACGAGCAGTACTTC. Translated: CASSLDAYEQYF.

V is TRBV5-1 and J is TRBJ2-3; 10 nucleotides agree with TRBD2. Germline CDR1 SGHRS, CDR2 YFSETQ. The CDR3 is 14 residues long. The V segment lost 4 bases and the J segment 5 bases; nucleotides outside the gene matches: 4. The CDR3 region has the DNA TGCGCCAGCAGCCCCTCTAGCGGGGGAGATACGCAGTATTTT. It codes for CASSPSSGGDTQYF.

CDR3 loop: CSVAGTSGRGTDTQYF. The CDR3 DNA reads as TGCAGCGTTGCAGGGACTAGCGGGAGGGGCACAGATACGCAGTATTTT. The V and J genes are TRBV29-1 and TRBJ2-3; 16 nucleotides agree with TRBD2. The CDR3 covers 16 residues. The V gene's germline CDR1 is SQVTM and CDR2 ANQGSEA. Germline trimming cut 4 bases from V and 1 base from J; bases unmatched to any gene: 2.

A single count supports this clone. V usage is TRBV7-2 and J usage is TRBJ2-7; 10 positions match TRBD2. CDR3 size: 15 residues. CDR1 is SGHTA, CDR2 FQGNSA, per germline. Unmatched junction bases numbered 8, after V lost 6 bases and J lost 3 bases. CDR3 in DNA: TGTGCCAGCAGTCCTAGCGGGAGAAATCTCTACGAGCAGTACTTC. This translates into CASSPSGRNLYEQYF.

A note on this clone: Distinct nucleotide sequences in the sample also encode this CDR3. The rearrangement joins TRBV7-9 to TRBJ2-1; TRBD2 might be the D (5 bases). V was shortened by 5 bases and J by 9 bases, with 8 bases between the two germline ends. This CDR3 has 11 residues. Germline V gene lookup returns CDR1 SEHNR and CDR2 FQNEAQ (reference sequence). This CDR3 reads CASSLEGEQFF. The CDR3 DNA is TGTGCCAGCAGCCTAGAGGGTGAGCAGTTCTTC. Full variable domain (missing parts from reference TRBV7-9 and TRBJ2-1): DTGVSQNPRHKITKRGQNVTFRCDPISEHNRLYWYRQTLGQGPEFLTYFQNEAQLEKSRLLSDRFSAERPKGSFSTLEIQRTEQGDSAMYLCASSLEGEQFFGPGTRLTVL.

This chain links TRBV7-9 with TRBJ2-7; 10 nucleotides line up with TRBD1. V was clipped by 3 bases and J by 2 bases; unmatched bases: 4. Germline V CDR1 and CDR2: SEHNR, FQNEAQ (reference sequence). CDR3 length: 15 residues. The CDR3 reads CASSFLDRGTYEQYF. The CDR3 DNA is TGTGCCAGCAGCTTTTTGGACAGGGGGACCTACGAGCAGTACTTC.

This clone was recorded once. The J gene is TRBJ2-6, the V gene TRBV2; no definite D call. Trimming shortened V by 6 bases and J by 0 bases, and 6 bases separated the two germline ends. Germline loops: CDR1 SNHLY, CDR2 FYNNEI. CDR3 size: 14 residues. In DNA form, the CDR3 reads TGTGCCAGCAGGGTCGGCTCTGGGGCCAACGTCCTGACTTTC. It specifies CASRVGSGANVLTF.

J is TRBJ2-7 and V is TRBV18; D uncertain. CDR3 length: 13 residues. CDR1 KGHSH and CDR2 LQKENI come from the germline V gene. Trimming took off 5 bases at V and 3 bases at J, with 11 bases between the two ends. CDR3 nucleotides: TGTGCCAGCTCATCAGACACTTACTACGAGCAGTACTTC. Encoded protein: CASSSDTYYEQYF.

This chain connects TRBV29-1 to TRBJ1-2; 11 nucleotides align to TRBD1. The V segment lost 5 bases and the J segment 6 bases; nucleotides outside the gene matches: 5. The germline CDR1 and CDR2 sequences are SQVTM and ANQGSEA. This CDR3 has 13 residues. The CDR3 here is CSVWGQGVHGYTF. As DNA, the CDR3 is TGCAGCGTTTGGGGACAGGGGGTGCATGGCTACACCTTC. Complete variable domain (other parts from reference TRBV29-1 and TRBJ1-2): SAVISQKPSRDICQRGTSLTIQCQVDSQVTMMFWYRQQPGQSLTLIATANQGSEATYESGFVIDKFPISRPNLTFSTLTVSNMSPEDSSIYLCSVWGQGVHGYTFGSGTRLTVV.

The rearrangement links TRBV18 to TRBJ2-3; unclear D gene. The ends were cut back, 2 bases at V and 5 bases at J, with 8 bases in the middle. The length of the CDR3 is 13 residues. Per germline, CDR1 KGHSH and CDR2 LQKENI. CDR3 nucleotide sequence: TGTGCCAGCTCACCAAGGGCGGTAGATACGCAGTATTTT. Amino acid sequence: CASSPRAVDTQYF.

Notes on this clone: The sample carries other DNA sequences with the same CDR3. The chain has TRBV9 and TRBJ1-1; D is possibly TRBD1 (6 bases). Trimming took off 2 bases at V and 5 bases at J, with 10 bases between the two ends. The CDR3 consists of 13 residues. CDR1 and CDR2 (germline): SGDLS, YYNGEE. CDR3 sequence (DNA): TGTGCCAGCAGCGTCCAGGGGTGGACTGAAGCTTTCTTT. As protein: CASSVQGWTEAFF.